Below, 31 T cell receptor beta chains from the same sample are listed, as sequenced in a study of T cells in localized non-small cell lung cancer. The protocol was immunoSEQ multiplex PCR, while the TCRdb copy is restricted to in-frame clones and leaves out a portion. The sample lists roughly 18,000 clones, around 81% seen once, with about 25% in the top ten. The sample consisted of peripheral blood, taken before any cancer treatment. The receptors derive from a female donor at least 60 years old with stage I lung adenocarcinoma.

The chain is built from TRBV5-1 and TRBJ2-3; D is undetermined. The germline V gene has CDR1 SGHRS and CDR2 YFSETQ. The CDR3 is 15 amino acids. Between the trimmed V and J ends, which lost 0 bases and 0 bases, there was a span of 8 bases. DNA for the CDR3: TGCGCCAGCAGCTTGGACCTAACTAGCACAGATACGCAGTATTTT. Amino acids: CASSLDLTSTDTQYF. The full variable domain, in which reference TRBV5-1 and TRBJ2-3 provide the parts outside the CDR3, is KAGVTQTPRYLIKTRGQQVTLSCSPISGHRSVSWYQQTPGQGLQFLFEYFSETQRNKGNFPGRFSGRQFSNSRSEMNVSTLELGDSALYLCASSLDLTSTDTQYFGPGTRLTVL.

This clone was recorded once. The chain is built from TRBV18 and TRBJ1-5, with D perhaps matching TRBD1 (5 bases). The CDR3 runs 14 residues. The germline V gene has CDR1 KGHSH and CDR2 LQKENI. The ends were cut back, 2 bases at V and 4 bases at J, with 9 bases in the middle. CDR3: CASSPGTGNQPQHF. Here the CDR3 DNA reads TGTGCCAGCTCACCAGGGACCGGTAATCAGCCCCAGCATTTT.

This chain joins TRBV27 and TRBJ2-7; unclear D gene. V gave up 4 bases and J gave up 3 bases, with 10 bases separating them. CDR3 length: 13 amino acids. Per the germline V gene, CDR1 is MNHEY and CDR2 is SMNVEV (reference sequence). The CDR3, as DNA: TGTGCCAGCAGTTATGGAGCATACTACGAGCAGTACTTC. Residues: CASSYGAYYEQYF.

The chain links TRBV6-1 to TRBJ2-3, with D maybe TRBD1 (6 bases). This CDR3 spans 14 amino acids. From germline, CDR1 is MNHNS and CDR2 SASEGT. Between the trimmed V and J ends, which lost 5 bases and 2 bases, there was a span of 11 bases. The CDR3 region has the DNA TGTGCCAGCAGTCCTACAGGGTCCACAGATACGCAGTATTTT. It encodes CASSPTGSTDTQYF.

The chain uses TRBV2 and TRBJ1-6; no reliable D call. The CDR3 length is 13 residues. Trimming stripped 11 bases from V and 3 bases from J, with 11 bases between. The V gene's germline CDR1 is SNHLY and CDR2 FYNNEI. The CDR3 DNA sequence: TGTGCCGGGCGGGTTGACTATAATTCACCCCTCCACTTT. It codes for CAGRVDYNSPLHF.

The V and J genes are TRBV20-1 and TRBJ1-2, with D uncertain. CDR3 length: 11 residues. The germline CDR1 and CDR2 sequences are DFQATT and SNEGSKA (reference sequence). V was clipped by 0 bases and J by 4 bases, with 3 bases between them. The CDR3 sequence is CSARDSYGYTF. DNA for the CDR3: TGCAGTGCTAGAGACTCCTATGGCTACACCTTC.

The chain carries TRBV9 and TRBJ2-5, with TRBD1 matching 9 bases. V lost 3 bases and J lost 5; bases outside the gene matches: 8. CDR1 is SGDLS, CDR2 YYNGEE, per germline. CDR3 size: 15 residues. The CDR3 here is CASSGGQGSIETQYF. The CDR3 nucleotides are TGTGCCAGCAGCGGAGGACAGGGGTCGATCGAGACCCAGTACTTC.

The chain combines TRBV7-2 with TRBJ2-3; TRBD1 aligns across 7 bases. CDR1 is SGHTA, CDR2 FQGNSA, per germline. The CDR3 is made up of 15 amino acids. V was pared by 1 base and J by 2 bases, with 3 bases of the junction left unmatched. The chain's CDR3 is CASSLGGQYTDTQYF. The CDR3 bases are TGTGCCAGCAGCTTAGGGGGACAGTACACAGATACGCAGTATTTT.

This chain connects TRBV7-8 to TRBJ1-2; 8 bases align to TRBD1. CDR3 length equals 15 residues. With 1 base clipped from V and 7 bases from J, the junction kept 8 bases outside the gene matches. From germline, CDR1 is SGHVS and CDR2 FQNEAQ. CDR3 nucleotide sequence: TGTGCCAGCAGCTTAGTTCGGCCAGGGGGCAGTGGCTACACCTTC. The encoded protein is CASSLVRPGGSGYTF.

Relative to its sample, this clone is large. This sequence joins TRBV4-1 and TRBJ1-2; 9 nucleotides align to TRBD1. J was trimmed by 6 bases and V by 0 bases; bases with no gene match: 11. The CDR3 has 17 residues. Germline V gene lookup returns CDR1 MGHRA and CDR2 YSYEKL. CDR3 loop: CASSQDWGTGGADGYTF. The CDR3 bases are TGCGCCAGCAGCCAAGATTGGGGCACAGGGGGCGCGGATGGCTACACCTTC.

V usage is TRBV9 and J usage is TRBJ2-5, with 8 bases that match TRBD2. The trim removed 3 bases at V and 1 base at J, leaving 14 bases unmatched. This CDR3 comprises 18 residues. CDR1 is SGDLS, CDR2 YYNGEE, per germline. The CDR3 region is CASSARWTGGSFQETQYF. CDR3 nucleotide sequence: TGTGCCAGCAGCGCGCGATGGACGGGGGGGAGTTTCCAAGAGACCCAGTACTTC.

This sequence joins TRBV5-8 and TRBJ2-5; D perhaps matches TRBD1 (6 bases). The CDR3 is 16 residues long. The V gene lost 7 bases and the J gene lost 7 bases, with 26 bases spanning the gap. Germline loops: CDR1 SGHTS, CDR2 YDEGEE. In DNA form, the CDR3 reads TGTGCCAGCGGTCTGCTACAGGGCGGATCAAAGGGGACCCAGTACTTC. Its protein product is CASGLLQGGSKGTQYF.

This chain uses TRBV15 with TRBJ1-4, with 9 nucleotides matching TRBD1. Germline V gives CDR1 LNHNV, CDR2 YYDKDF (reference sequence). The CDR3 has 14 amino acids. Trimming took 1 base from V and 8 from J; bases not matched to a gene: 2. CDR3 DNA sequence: TGTGCCACCAGCAGAGGACAGGGGGAGGAAAAACTGTTTTTT. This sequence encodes CATSRGQGEEKLFF. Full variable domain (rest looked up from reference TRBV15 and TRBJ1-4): DAMVIQNPRYQVTQFGKPVTLSCSQTLNHNVMYWYQQKSSQAPKLLFHYYDKDFNNEADTPDNFQSRRPNTSFCFLDIRSPGLGDTAMYLCATSRGQGEEKLFFGSGTQLSVL.

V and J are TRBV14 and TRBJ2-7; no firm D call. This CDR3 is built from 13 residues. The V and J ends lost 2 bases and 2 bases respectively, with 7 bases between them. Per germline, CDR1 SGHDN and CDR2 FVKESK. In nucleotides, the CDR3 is TGTGCCAGCAGCCAACAGATTACCTACGAGCAGTACTTC. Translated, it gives CASSQQITYEQYF.

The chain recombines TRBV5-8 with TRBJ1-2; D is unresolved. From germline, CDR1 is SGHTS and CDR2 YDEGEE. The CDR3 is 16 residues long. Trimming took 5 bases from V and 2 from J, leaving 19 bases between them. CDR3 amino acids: CASRVEEQAYNYGYTF. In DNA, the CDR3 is TGTGCCAGCAGAGTGGAGGAGCAGGCATACAACTATGGCTACACCTTC. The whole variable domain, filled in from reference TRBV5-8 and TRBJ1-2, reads EAGVTQSPTHLIKTRGQQATLRCSPISGHTSVYWYQQALGLGLQFLLWYDEGEERNRGNFPPRFSGRQFPNYSSELNVNALELEDSALYLCASRVEEQAYNYGYTFGSGTRLTVV.

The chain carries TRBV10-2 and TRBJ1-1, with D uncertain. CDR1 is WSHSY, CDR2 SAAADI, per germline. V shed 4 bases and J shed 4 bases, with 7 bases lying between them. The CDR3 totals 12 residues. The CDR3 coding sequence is TGCGCCAGCAGTGGCAGTCCCACTGAAGCTTTCTTT. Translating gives CASSGSPTEAFF.

CDR3 in amino acids: CASSPVNSGGSSPLHF. The CDR3 coding sequence is TGTGCCAGCTCACCCGTCAATTCAGGGGGTAGTTCACCCCTCCACTTT. The gene calls are TRBV18 and TRBJ1-6, with 7 bases aligning to TRBD1. The CDR3 consists of 16 residues. The germline CDR1 and CDR2 sequences are KGHSH and LQKENI. Trimming at V came to 3 bases and at J to 9 bases, leaving 11 bases not matched to a gene.

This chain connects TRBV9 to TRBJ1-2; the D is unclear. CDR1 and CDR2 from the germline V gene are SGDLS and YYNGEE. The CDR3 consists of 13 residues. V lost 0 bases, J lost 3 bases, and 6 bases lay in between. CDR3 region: CASSVGGDYGYTF. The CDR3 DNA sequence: TGTGCCAGCAGCGTAGGAGGAGACTATGGCTACACCTTC.

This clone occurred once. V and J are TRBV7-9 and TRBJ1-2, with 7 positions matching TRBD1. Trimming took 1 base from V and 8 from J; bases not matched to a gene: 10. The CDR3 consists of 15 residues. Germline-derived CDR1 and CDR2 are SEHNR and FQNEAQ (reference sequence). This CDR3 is CASSLEPRQGGGYTF. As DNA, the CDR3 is TGTGCCAGCAGCTTAGAACCCCGACAGGGTGGCGGCTACACCTTC.

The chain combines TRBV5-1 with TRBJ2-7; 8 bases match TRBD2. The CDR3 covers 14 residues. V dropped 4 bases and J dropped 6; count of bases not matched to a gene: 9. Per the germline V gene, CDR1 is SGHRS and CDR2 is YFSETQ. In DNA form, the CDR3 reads TGCGCCAGCAGCCGATCGGGGGGGCCATCCGAGCAGTACTTC. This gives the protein CASSRSGGPSEQYF.

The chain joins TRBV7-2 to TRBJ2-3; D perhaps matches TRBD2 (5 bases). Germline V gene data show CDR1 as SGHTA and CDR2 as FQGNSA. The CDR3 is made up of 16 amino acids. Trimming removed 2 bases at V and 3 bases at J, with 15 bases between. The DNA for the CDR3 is TGTGCCAGCAGCTTACAGAGCTCCCGCGGGACAGATACGCAGTATTTT. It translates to CASSLQSSRGTDTQYF.

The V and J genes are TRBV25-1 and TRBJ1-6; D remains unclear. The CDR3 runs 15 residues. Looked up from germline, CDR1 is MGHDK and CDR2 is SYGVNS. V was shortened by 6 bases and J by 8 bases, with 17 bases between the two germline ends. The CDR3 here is CASSENEARDSPLHF. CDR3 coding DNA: TGTGCCAGCAGCGAGAATGAGGCGCGGGATTCACCCCTCCACTTT.

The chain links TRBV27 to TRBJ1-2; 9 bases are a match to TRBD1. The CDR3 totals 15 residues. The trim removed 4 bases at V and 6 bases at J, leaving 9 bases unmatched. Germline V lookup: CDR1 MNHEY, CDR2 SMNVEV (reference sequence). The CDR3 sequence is CASSSYLGQGHGYTF. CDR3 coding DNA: TGTGCCAGCAGTTCCTATCTGGGACAGGGCCATGGCTACACCTTC.

The CDR3 reads CASRSTGVGGQPQHF. For the CDR3, the DNA is TGTGCCAGCAGATCGACAGGGGTTGGGGGTCAGCCCCAGCATTTT. The chain combines TRBV6-5 with TRBJ1-5, with TRBD1 identical over 8 bases. J gave up 6 bases and V 6 bases, and 10 bases lay outside the gene matches. The CDR3 covers 15 residues. The V gene's germline CDR1 is MNHEY and CDR2 SVGAGI.

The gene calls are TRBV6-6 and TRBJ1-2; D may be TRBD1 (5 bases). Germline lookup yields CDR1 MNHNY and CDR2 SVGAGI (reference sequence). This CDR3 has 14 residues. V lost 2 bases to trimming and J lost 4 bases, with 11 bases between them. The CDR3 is CASSYTDRPYGYTF. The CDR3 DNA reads TGTGCCAGCAGTTACACCGACAGACCCTATGGCTACACCTTC.

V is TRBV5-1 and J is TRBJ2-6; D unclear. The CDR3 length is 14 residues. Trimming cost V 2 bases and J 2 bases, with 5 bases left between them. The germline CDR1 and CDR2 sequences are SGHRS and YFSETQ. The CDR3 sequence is CASSFVAGANVLTF. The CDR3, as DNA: TGCGCCAGCAGCTTCGTGGCTGGGGCCAACGTCCTGACTTTC. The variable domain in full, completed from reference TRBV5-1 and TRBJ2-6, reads KAGVTQTPRYLIKTRGQQVTLSCSPISGHRSVSWYQQTPGQGLQFLFEYFSETQRNKGNFPGRFSGRQFSNSRSEMNVSTLELGDSALYLCASSFVAGANVLTFGAGSRLTVL.

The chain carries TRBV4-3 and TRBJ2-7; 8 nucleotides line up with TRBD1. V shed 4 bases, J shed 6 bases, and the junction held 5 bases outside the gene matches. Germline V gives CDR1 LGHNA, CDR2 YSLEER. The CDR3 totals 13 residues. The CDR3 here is CASSRLGQGEQYF. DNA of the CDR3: TGCGCCAGCAGCCGCCTCGGACAGGGCGAGCAGTACTTC.

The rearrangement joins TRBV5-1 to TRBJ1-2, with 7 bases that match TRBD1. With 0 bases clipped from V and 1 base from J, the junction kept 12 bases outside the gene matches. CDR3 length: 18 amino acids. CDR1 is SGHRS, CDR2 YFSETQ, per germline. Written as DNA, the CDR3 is TGCGCCAGCAGCTTGGGATACGGTGGTACAGGGGATAACTATGGCTACACCTTC. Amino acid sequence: CASSLGYGGTGDNYGYTF.

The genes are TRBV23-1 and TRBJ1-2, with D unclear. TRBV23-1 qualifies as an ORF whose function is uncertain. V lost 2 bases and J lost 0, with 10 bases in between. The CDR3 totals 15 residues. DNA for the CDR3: TGCGCCAGCAGTCAAGCCCCTAAGGCTAACTATGGCTACACCTTC. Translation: CASSQAPKANYGYTF.

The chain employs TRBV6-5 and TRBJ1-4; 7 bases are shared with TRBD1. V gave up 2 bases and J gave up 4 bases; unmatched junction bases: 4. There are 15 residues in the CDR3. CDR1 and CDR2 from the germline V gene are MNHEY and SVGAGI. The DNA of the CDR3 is TGTGCCAGCAGTTACACGACAGGGATTAATGAAAAACTGTTTTTT. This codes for CASSYTTGINEKLFF.

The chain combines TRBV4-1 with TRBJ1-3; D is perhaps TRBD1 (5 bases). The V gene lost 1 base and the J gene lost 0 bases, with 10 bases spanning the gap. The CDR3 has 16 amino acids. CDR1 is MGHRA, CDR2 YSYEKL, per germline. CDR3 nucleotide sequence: TGCGCCAGCAGCCAAGCCGACAGCTTCTCTGGAAACACCATATATTTT. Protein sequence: CASSQADSFSGNTIYF.